The source of this T cell receptor (beta chain) is a study of blood T cell repertoires in COVID-19. After removal of 4 bases from V and 6 bases from J, the junction contained 2 bases not matched to a gene. The germline CDR1 and CDR2 sequences are PRHDT and FYEKMQ (reference sequence). This CDR3 is 15 amino acids long. This study enrolled people aged 18 to 89 from roughly 22 US geographic areas. Participants had their cohort set by participant-reported clinical history. The data were produced by immunoSEQ multiplex PCR, yet TCRdb's version contains in-frame clones alone and is incomplete. The table includes about 330,000 clones, approximately 89% detected once.

The gene calls are TRBV13 and TRBJ2-2; 13 nucleotides agree with TRBD2. This TCR was sampled from a man younger than 45 who had recovered from COVID-19. The sequenced sample consisted of PBMCs or T cells enriched from blood (not recorded which). The CDR3 DNA follows: TGTGCCAGCAGCTATACTAGCGGGGGGGCCGGGGAGCTGTTTTTT. Encoded protein: CASSYTSGGAGELFF.